Following are 21 T cell receptor beta chains from one sample sequenced in a study of beta chain features in type 1 diabetes. The sequenced template was cDNA made from the entire isolated RNA. Here immunoSEQ multiplex PCR was the method, and the copy in TCRdb shows in-frame clones only, minus some. This sample carries 200,000 to 250,000 clones, 68% of them seen once, and the ten largest clones take 0.053%. Material for sequencing was naive CD4+ T cells from blood. These receptor sequences come from a man in his thirties or forties in good health.

V and J are TRBV29-1 and TRBJ2-7, with a tentative D call TRBD1 (5 bases). Trimming removed 4 bases from V and 5 bases from J, with 9 bases in between. The CDR3 is 11 residues long. Germline V gene lookup returns CDR1 SQVTM and CDR2 ANQGSEA. The CDR3 here is CSVARAHEQYF. The CDR3 DNA follows: TGCAGCGTTGCCAGGGCCCACGAGCAGTACTTC.

The chain joins TRBV11-2 to TRBJ2-5; D gene ambiguous. The CDR3 extends over 10 amino acids. The V gene's germline CDR1 is SGHAT and CDR2 FQNNGV. V was cut by 6 bases and J by 4 bases, with 3 bases left in between. The CDR3 DNA reads TGTGCCAGCAGGGGAGAGACCCAGTACTTC. Its protein product is CASRGETQYF. Full variable domain (outside the CDR3, taken from reference TRBV11-2 and TRBJ2-5): EAGVAQSPRYKIIEKRQSVAFWCNPISGHATLYWYQQILGQGPKLLIQFQNNGVVDDSQLPKDRFSAERLKGVDSTLKIQPAKLEDSAVYLCASRGETQYFGPGTRLLVL.

The gene calls are TRBV7-9 and TRBJ1-4, with TRBD1 as a possible D gene (5 bases). The length of the CDR3 is 15 residues. Per germline, CDR1 SEHNR and CDR2 FQNEAQ (reference sequence). Trimming stripped 4 bases from V and 8 bases from J, with 17 bases between. In nucleotides, the CDR3 is TGTGCCAGCAGCTCGCCCGGGGCCGGACGGGAAAAACTGTTTTTT. This encodes CASSSPGAGREKLFF.

The V call is TRBV4-3, the J call TRBJ2-1, with a weak D call TRBD2 (5 bases). Germline-derived CDR1 and CDR2 are LGHNA and YSLEER. The CDR3 totals 14 residues. Trimming took off 4 bases at V and 2 bases at J, with 9 bases between the two ends. The CDR3, as DNA: TGCGCCAGCAGCCGGGAGAGCACCTACAATGAGCAGTTCTTC. It translates to CASSRESTYNEQFF.

The chain joins TRBV30 to TRBJ1-2, with D hard to call. The CDR3 extends over 12 amino acids. V lost 6 bases and J 2 bases, leaving 10 bases between the germline ends. Per the germline V gene, CDR1 is GTSNPN and CDR2 is SVGIG (reference sequence). Here the CDR3 reads CACGSQNYGYTF. CDR3 DNA sequence: TGTGCCTGTGGCAGCCAGAACTATGGCTACACCTTC.

The J gene is TRBJ2-7, the V gene TRBV7-9, with D unresolved. CDR3 size: 14 residues. V was trimmed by 1 base and J by 9 bases, leaving 16 bases between them. Germline-derived CDR1 and CDR2 are SEHNR and FQNEAQ (reference sequence). The CDR3 loop is CASSLVVPSVGQYF. Here the CDR3 DNA reads TGTGCCAGCAGCTTAGTAGTCCCTTCGGTAGGGCAGTACTTC.

The chain is built from TRBV25-1 and TRBJ1-1; weak D call: TRBD1 (5 bases). The CDR3 is made up of 11 amino acids. From germline, CDR1 is MGHDK and CDR2 SYGVNS. Trimming stripped 5 bases from V and 11 bases from J, with 12 bases between. The chain's CDR3 is CASSKTHRAFF. The CDR3 nucleotides are TGTGCCAGCAGTAAAACTCACAGGGCTTTCTTT.

J is TRBJ2-3 and V is TRBV29-1, with D perhaps matching TRBD1 or TRBD2 (5 bases each). The V gene lost 4 bases and the J gene lost 4 bases, with 12 bases spanning the gap. CDR1 and CDR2 (germline): SQVTM, ANQGSEA. The CDR3 runs to 13 residues. CDR3 loop: CSVGKRGADTQYF. DNA for the CDR3: TGCAGCGTTGGCAAGAGGGGCGCAGATACGCAGTATTTT.

The chain links TRBV9 to TRBJ2-5; tentatively, D is TRBD2 (6 bases). Trimming stripped 3 bases from V and 5 bases from J, with 17 bases between. The V gene's germline CDR1 is SGDLS and CDR2 YYNGEE. The CDR3 is 15 residues long. The CDR3: CASSATGLHGETQYF. The CDR3 nucleotides read TGTGCCAGCAGCGCGACGGGACTGCACGGCGAGACCCAGTACTTC.

The genes are TRBV7-9 and TRBJ2-5, with D possibly being TRBD1 or TRBD2 (5 bases each). Germline V gene lookup returns CDR1 SEHNR and CDR2 FQNEAQ (reference sequence). The CDR3 covers 15 residues. V was pared by 4 bases and J by 2 bases, with 14 bases between. CDR3 DNA sequence: TGTGCCAGCAGCTCACTCGGGACCAATCAAGAGACCCAGTACTTC. Its protein product is CASSSLGTNQETQYF. The full variable domain, completed using reference TRBV7-9 and TRBJ2-5, is DTGVSQNPRHKITKRGQNVTFRCDPISEHNRLYWYRQTLGQGPEFLTYFQNEAQLEKSRLLSDRFSAERPKGSFSTLEIQRTEQGDSAMYLCASSSLGTNQETQYFGPGTRLLVL.

The genes are TRBV5-1 and TRBJ2-6; D may correspond to TRBD1 or TRBD2 (5 bases each). Germline CDR1 and CDR2: SGHRS and YFSETQ. The CDR3 sequence is 15 residues long. V was shortened by 5 bases and J by 0 bases, with 9 bases between the two germline ends. The CDR3: CASRGDPSGANVLTF. The CDR3 coding sequence is TGCGCCAGCAGGGGGGATCCCTCTGGGGCCAACGTCCTGACTTTC. The full variable domain, in which reference TRBV5-1 and TRBJ2-6 provide the parts outside the CDR3, is KAGVTQTPRYLIKTRGQQVTLSCSPISGHRSVSWYQQTPGQGLQFLFEYFSETQRNKGNFPGRFSGRQFSNSRSEMNVSTLELGDSALYLCASRGDPSGANVLTFGAGSRLTVL.

The gene calls are TRBV5-4 and TRBJ2-1; 7 bases fit TRBD1. There are 13 residues in the CDR3. Germline CDR1 and CDR2: SGHNT and YYREEE (reference sequence). Trimming cost V 3 bases and J 4 bases; bases outside gene matches: 1. The CDR3 DNA reads TGTGCCAGCAGCTCGACAGGGTACAATGAGCAGTTCTTC. This codes for CASSSTGYNEQFF.

This chain uses TRBV30 with TRBJ2-7; the match to TRBD1 covers 7 bases. This CDR3 has 14 residues. V trimming: 1 base; J trimming: 3 bases; junction bases outside the gene matches: 6. CDR1 is GTSNPN and CDR2 is SVGIG in the germline V gene (reference sequence). The CDR3 DNA is TGTGCCTGGAGTGCCGACAGGGATATCTACGAGCAGTACTTC. It translates to CAWSADRDIYEQYF. The variable domain in full, with the rest retrieved from reference TRBV30 and TRBJ2-7, is SQTIHQWPATLVQPVGSPLSLECTVEGTSNPNLYWYRQAAGRGLQLLFYSVGIGQISSEVPQNLSASRPQDRQFILSSKKLLLSDSGFYLCAWSADRDIYEQYFGPGTRLTVT.

The rearrangement links TRBV7-9 to TRBJ2-1; D is ambiguous. V lost 4 bases and J 3 bases, leaving 4 bases between the germline ends. This CDR3 has 12 amino acids. Germline V lookup: CDR1 SEHNR, CDR2 FQNEAQ (reference sequence). The CDR3 protein is CASSWDYNEQFF. The CDR3 DNA sequence: TGTGCCAGCAGCTGGGACTACAATGAGCAGTTCTTC.

This chain joins TRBV9 and TRBJ2-1; weak D call: TRBD2 (5 bases). The CDR3 sequence is 14 residues long. Germline V gene data show CDR1 as SGDLS and CDR2 as YYNGEE. V shed 3 bases and J shed 7 bases, with 14 bases lying between them. CDR3 nucleotide sequence: TGTGCCAGCAGCGCCCCCTCCCCGGGGAATGAGCAGTTCTTC. This sequence encodes CASSAPSPGNEQFF.

Turning to this clone: The sample has other DNA sequences that encode this CDR3 too. The chain has TRBV30 and TRBJ1-1, with a possible D match to TRBD1 (5 bases). The germline V and J ends were trimmed by 0 bases and 1 base, with 9 bases remaining between them. This CDR3 contains 14 residues. Germline CDR1 GTSNPN, CDR2 SVGIG (reference sequence). For the CDR3, the DNA is TGTGCCTGGAGTGTTGGGAGGGGGAACACTGAAGCTTTCTTT. Its translation is CAWSVGRGNTEAFF. The entire variable domain, with the rest obtained from reference TRBV30 and TRBJ1-1, is as follows: SQTIHQWPATLVQPVGSPLSLECTVEGTSNPNLYWYRQAAGRGLQLLFYSVGIGQISSEVPQNLSASRPQDRQFILSSKKLLLSDSGFYLCAWSVGRGNTEAFFGQGTRLTVV.

The V gene is TRBV7-9, the J gene TRBJ2-3; 12 bases align to TRBD2. The V gene's germline CDR1 is SEHNR and CDR2 FQNEAQ (reference sequence). The CDR3 is 14 amino acids. The V gene end was trimmed by 6 bases and the J gene end by 3 bases; junction bases not matched to a gene: 1. The CDR3 DNA is TGTGCCAGCAGGACTAGCGGGAGAACAGATACGCAGTATTTT. This sequence encodes CASRTSGRTDTQYF. Filled out from reference TRBV7-9 and TRBJ2-3, the complete variable domain reads DTGVSQNPRHKITKRGQNVTFRCDPISEHNRLYWYRQTLGQGPEFLTYFQNEAQLEKSRLLSDRFSAERPKGSFSTLEIQRTEQGDSAMYLCASRTSGRTDTQYFGPGTRLTVL.

This chain links TRBV4-2 with TRBJ2-1, with a weak D call TRBD1 (5 bases). CDR3 length equals 16 residues. Per the germline V gene, CDR1 is LGHNA and CDR2 is YNFKEQ. Deletions cut 3 bases from V and 4 bases from J, with 16 bases between. CDR3 protein: CASSHKLGLLYNEQFF. As DNA, the CDR3 is TGTGCCAGCAGCCATAAATTGGGGCTCTTGTACAATGAGCAGTTCTTC.

V is TRBV7-9 and J is TRBJ2-2; a possible D gene is TRBD1 (5 bases). Between the trimmed V and J ends, which lost 5 bases and 1 base, there was a span of 8 bases. From germline, CDR1 is SEHNR and CDR2 FQNEAQ (reference sequence). CDR3 length equals 14 residues. DNA of the CDR3: TGTGCCAGCAGCAATGGACAGAACACCGGGGAGCTGTTTTTT. Translating it yields CASSNGQNTGELFF.

This clone was recorded once. Mismatch with germline at one junction end may stem from a read error. The chain combines TRBV20-1 with TRBJ2-3; D not resolved. This CDR3 has 10 residues. Germline CDR1 and CDR2: DFQATT and SNEGSKA (reference sequence). CDR3 residues: CSASPALYDF. The CDR3 coding sequence is TGCAGTGCTAGCCCAGCCCTGTACGATTTT.

The J gene is TRBJ2-1, the V gene TRBV20-1; TRBD2 might be the D (5 bases). CDR1 is DFQATT, CDR2 SNEGSKA, per germline (reference sequence). The CDR3 is made up of 10 amino acids. CDR3 sequence reads: CSAERNEQFF. The CDR3 DNA sequence: TGCAGCGCCGAGCGGAATGAGCAGTTCTTC.